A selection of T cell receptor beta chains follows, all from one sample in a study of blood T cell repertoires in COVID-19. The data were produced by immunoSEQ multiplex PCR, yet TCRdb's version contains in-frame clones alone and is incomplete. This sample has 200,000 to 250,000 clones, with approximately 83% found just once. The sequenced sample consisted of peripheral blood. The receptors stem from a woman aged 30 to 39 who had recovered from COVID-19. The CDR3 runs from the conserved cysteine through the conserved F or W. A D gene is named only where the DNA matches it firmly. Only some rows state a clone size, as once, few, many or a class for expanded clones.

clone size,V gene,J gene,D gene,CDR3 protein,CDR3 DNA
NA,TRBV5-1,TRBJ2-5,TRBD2,CASSLGGGTQETQYF,TGCGCCAGCAGCTTGGGCGGGGGGACCCAAGAGACCCAGTACTTC
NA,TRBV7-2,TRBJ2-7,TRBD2,CASSRNSVGGAWYEQYF,TGTGCCAGCAGCCGGAACTCTGTCGGGGGGGCCTGGTACGAGCAGTACTTC
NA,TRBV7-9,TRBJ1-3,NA,CASSLDRVSYSGNTIYF,TGTGCCAGCAGCTTAGATCGGGTCTCATACTCTGGAAACACCATATATTTT
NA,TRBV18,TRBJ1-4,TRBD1,CASSQEDPGQLYEKLFF,TGTGCCAGCTCACAAGAAGATCCGGGACAGCTTTATGAAAAACTGTTTTTT
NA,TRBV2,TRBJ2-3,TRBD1,CASSGDRGRDTQYF,TGTGCCAGCAGTGGGGACAGGGGAAGGGATACGCAGTATTTT
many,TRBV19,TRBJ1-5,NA,CASSHQGRYNQPQHF,TGTGCCAGTAGTCACCAGGGAAGGTACAATCAGCCCCAGCATTTT
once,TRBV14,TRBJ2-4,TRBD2,CASSQLGAGENIQYF,TGTGCCAGCAGCCAACTGGGTGCGGGAGAAAACATTCAGTACTTC
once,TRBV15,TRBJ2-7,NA,CATSSHRAGEQYF,TGTGCCACCAGCAGTCACAGGGCGGGCGAGCAGTACTTC
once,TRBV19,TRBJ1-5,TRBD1,CASSIEGQFNQPQHF,TGTGCCAGTAGTATAGAGGGACAGTTCAATCAGCCCCAGCATTTT
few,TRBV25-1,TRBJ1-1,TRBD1,CASSVPGQGITEAFF,TGTGCCAGCAGTGTCCCGGGACAGGGGATCACTGAAGCTTTCTTT
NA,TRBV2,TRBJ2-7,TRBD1,CASRGPGTGAYEQYF,TGTGCCAGCAGGGGCCCCGGGACAGGGGCCTACGAGCAGTACTTC
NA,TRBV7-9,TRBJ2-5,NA,CASSPGPQETQYF,TGTGCCAGCAGCCCTGGGCCTCAAGAGACCCAGTACTTC
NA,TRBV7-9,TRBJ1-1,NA,CASSLEKGLSTEAFF,TGTGCCAGCAGCTTAGAGAAAGGACTTAGCACTGAAGCTTTCTTT
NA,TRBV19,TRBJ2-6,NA,CASSIVGNSGANVLTF,TGTGCCAGTAGTATAGTGGGCAACTCTGGGGCCAACGTCCTGACTTTC
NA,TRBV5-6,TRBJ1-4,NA,CASARGGNEKLFF,TGTGCCAGCGCCAGGGGCGGGAATGAAAAACTGTTTTTT
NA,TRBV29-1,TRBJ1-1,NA,CSAINFQGNTEAFF,TGCAGCGCCATAAACTTCCAGGGGAACACTGAAGCTTTCTTT
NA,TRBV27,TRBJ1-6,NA,CASSLSGQGQYSPLHF,TGTGCCAGCAGTTTATCGGGTCAGGGGCAGTATTCACCCCTCCACTTT
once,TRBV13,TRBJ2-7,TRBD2,CASSAQTSEREQYF,TGTGCCAGCAGCGCGCAGACTAGCGAGCGCGAGCAGTACTTC
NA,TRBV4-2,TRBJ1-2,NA,CASSQDSGGGPSSYTF,TGTGCCAGCAGCCAAGATAGTGGCGGGGGGCCATCGAGCTACACCTTC
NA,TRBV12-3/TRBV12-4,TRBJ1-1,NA,CASSFRVNTEAFF,TGTGCCAGCAGTTTTCGAGTGAACACTGAAGCTTTCTTT
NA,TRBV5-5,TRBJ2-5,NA,CASSLDTGWSQYF,TGTGCCAGCAGCTTGGATACAGGGTGGAGCCAGTACTTC
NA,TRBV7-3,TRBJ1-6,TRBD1,CASSLMGDRVSDSPLHF,TGTGCCAGCAGCTTAATGGGGGACAGGGTCTCGGATTCACCCCTCCACTTT
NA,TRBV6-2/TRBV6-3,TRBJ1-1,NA,CASSYGGRSHTEAFF,TGTGCCAGCAGTTATGGGGGGAGGAGCCACACTGAAGCTTTCTTT
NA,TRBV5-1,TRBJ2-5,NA,CASSLDEGGAETQYF,TGCGCCAGCAGCTTGGATGAGGGCGGCGCGGAGACCCAGTACTTC